This entry lists 6 T cell receptor beta chains sequenced from one sample in a study of cytotoxic CD8 clonotypes in ibrutinib-treated CLL. Method: immunoSEQ multiplex PCR; TCRdb's copy keeps in-frame clones and lacks some. The sample has about 130,000 clones, roughly 84% seen once. The sequencing here drew on PBMCs, taken after 24 months of ibrutinib treatment. Receptors originate from a human donor with chronic lymphocytic leukemia.

This clone was detected only once. This CDR3 is CASSVRQGDQPQHF. The CDR3 nucleotides read TGTGCCAGCAGTGTACGACAGGGGGATCAGCCCCAGCATTTT. The chain uses TRBV2 and TRBJ1-5, with 9 bases fitting TRBD1. Germline lookup yields CDR1 SNHLY and CDR2 FYNNEI. After removal of 4 bases from V and 5 bases from J, the junction contained 3 bases not matched to a gene. The CDR3 length is 14 residues.

The chain carries TRBV9 and TRBJ2-5, with D tentatively TRBD2 (5 bases). Germline V lookup: CDR1 SGDLS, CDR2 YYNGEE. This CDR3 region has 14 residues. V was trimmed by 0 bases and J by 5 bases, leaving 11 bases between them. The chain's CDR3 is CASSVGVTGETQYF. The CDR3 DNA follows: TGTGCCAGCAGCGTAGGTGTTACGGGGGAGACCCAGTACTTC. Looking up the rest from reference TRBV9 and TRBJ2-5 gives the full variable domain: DSGVTQTPKHLITATGQRVTLRCSPRSGDLSVYWYQQSLDQGLQFLIQYYNGEERAKGNILERFSAQQFPDLHSELNLSSLELGDSALYFCASSVGVTGETQYFGPGTRLLVL.

V and J are TRBV6-6 and TRBJ2-7; D not resolved. V shed 8 bases and J shed 1 base, with 12 bases lying between them. The CDR3 contains 13 residues. Germline V CDR1 and CDR2: MNHNY, SVGAGI (reference sequence). The CDR3 reads CASARAASYEQYF. CDR3 nucleotide sequence: TGTGCCAGCGCCCGGGCGGCGTCCTACGAGCAGTACTTC.

The V and J genes are TRBV19 and TRBJ1-1; the D gene is possibly TRBD1 (6 bases). The germline V and J ends were trimmed by 5 bases and 1 base, with 14 bases remaining between them. The CDR3 is made up of 15 amino acids. Germline V lookup: CDR1 LNHDA, CDR2 SQIVND (reference sequence). CDR3 DNA: TGTGCCAGTAGTGTCCCGGGACAACGGAACACTGAAGCTTTCTTT. Encoded protein: CASSVPGQRNTEAFF.

The rearrangement links TRBV6-1 to TRBJ2-7; 9 bases map to TRBD1. This CDR3 is 16 amino acids long. V trimming: 3 bases; J trimming: 2 bases; junction bases outside the gene matches: 8. Germline CDR1 and CDR2: MNHNS and SASEGT. The CDR3 sequence: CASSDRDRVATYEQYF. CDR3 in DNA: TGTGCCAGCAGTGACCGGGACAGGGTTGCCACCTACGAGCAGTACTTC.

The chain couples TRBV5-1 to TRBJ2-5; 15 bases line up with TRBD2. The CDR3 is 15 amino acids. V gave up 5 bases and J gave up 4 bases; unmatched junction bases: 3. CDR1 is SGHRS and CDR2 is YFSETQ in the germline V gene. The CDR3 region is CASRRTSGGVETQYF. The CDR3 coding sequence is TGCGCCAGCAGGCGGACTAGCGGGGGGGTAGAGACCCAGTACTTC.